The following is a T cell receptor (beta chain) sequence with its context. Its binding antigen is unknown. There are no base qualities to consult, and no much larger clone falls within one base. This sample stems from a study of a mutant IDH1 vaccine in newly diagnosed glioma (dated by TCRdb to the early 2020s). With regard to the full study: Of the 25 to 35 patients who were treated, around 60% were male and approximately 40% were female, and the mean age was about 37 years. For exploratory analyses, approximately 25 treated patients had longitudinal TCRB deep sequencing done wherever samples were available. Peripheral blood samples were drawn at six visits, namely V03 (baseline), V05, V07, V10, V12 and V13. Prior to enrollment, standard therapy consisting of radiotherapy alone, temozolomide alone, or radiochemotherapy with temozolomide had been administered to patients, with the combination being received by most patients. The study at large found these results: Immune responses induced by the vaccine were seen in approximately 93% of patients across multiple MHC alleles. No apparent relationship was observed between pseudoprogression and alterations in the top peripheral T cell clonotypes detected by TCRB sequencing. Availability determined which PBMC samples were chosen for TCRB deep sequencing. It was noted by the authors that analyses of patient blood samples could not be reproduced owing to sample limitations.

V loses 4 bases, J loses 7 bases, and the germline ends lie 8 bases apart. Counted from cysteine to phenylalanine, this CDR3 has 12 amino acids. Left in the record is the CDR3 DNA by itself, 36 bases read in frame from the first base. The germline V gene encodes CDR1 MGHRA and CDR2 YSYEKL. Sample time point, as interpreted from the label and publication: baseline, week 1 (first vaccination visit). The treatment or condition tag for this specimen amounts to: pre-vaccination baseline after standard-of-care therapy. The donors had newly diagnosed IDH1-mutant astrocytomas of WHO grade 3 or 4 that showed loss of nuclear ATRX. The samples were drawn from NOA16, a multicentre, single-arm, open-label phase I trial in Germany that tested a mutant IDH1 peptide vaccine in humans for the first time. Visit V03 blood draws served as the baseline sample for immunogenicity testing. The DNeasy Blood and Tissue Kit was used to extract genomic DNA from EDTA blood for TCRB sequencing.

Library construction relied on the immunoSEQ multiplex PCR assay. Rearranged TCR beta chain sequences were amplified with the hsTCRB Kit following the manufacturer's protocol. Sequencing of TCRB libraries was carried out on an Illumina MiSeq. The original methods were these. The kit vendor's proprietary platform handled demultiplexing, trimming and gene mapping. The clones in this table, taken by TCRdb from immuneACCESS, are in-frame only. Not every clone is retained; where verified, under half of the shortfall comes from an unresolved V gene, and the cause of the rest is unknown. V, J and clone size were drawn from that table, and D and trimming were deduced from the DNA. The sample table contains around 92,000 clones; only one count was recorded for about 80% of them. 7% to 8% of the sample rests with the top ten.

The chain is assembled from TRBV4-1 and TRBJ2-1; the D gene assignment is ambiguous. This TCR was sampled from a woman aged 45-65 years with glioma. The sequences come from PBMCs, collected from a glioma patient treated with radiotherapy, temozolomide or both. The sequenced DNA is TGCGCCAGCAGCCTAGACCGAAATGAGCAGTTCTTC. This is translated as CASSLDRNEQFF.